These 10 T cell receptor beta chains were all obtained from the same sample, sequenced in a study of blood T cell repertoires in COVID-19. Assay used: immunoSEQ multiplex PCR; TCRdb lists only in-frame clones, some missing. The table shows 200,000 to 250,000 clones, with roughly four fifths occurring only once. Sequencing input: PBMCs or T cells enriched from blood (not recorded which). These receptors all come from a woman between 50 and 59 years old who had been exposed to COVID-19.

The rearrangement uses TRBV27 and TRBJ1-4, with D possibly being TRBD1 (6 bases). CDR3 length equals 15 residues. The germline CDR1 and CDR2 sequences are MNHEY and SMNVEV (reference sequence). V was pared by 5 bases and J by 7 bases, with 17 bases between. The CDR3 here is CASSPLTGMGEKLFF. Written as DNA, the CDR3 is TGTGCCAGCAGTCCCCTCACAGGGATGGGTGAAAAACTGTTTTTT.

This clone was seen more than once but under ten times. The chain couples TRBV29-1 to TRBJ2-1, with TRBD2 identical over 10 bases. The germline gives CDR1 SQVTM, CDR2 ANQGSEA. This CDR3 comprises 14 residues. V was pared by 4 bases and J by 4 bases, with 4 bases of the junction left unmatched. The chain's CDR3 is CSVGPSGGYNEQFF. The CDR3 DNA reads TGCAGCGTTGGACCTAGCGGGGGTTACAATGAGCAGTTCTTC.

This clone showed up just a few times. The rearrangement links TRBV7-3 to TRBJ1-1; D unclear. The CDR3 spans 13 residues. The germline V gene has CDR1 SGHTA and CDR2 FQGTGA. The germline V and J ends were trimmed by 1 base and 8 bases, with 11 bases remaining between them. The CDR3, as DNA: TGTGCCAGCAGCTTAAGGGGTGGGGAGGAAGCTTTCTTT. Encoded protein: CASSLRGGEEAFF.

This chain connects TRBV12-3 or TRBV12-4 to TRBJ1-5; D remains unclear. V was cut by 7 bases and J by 5 bases, with 12 bases left in between. The CDR3 totals 13 residues. DNA of the CDR3: TGTGCCAGCACCGCACGGTCTCATCAGCCCCAGCATTTT. Translation: CASTARSHQPQHF.

V is TRBV11-2 and J is TRBJ2-2, with D possibly matching TRBD2 (7 bases). V gave up 6 bases and J gave up 1 base, with 33 bases separating them. The CDR3 runs to 22 residues. Germline CDR1 and CDR2: SGHAT and FQNNGV. The CDR3 loop reads CASSDPPVTFGIGGRNTGELFF. Written as DNA, the CDR3 is TGTGCCAGCAGTGACCCACCAGTGACATTCGGCATCGGGGGGCGGAACACCGGGGAGCTGTTTTTT.

The rearrangement joins TRBV6-2 or TRBV6-3 to TRBJ2-7; possibly TRBD2 for D (6 bases). Trimming cost V 2 bases and J 3 bases, with 29 bases left between them. The CDR3 runs 20 residues. Germline V lookup: CDR1 MNHEY, CDR2 SVGEGT. The CDR3 protein is CASSYPLVGTSLVFFYEQYF. In nucleotides, the CDR3 is TGTGCCAGCAGTTACCCCCTGGTCGGCACTAGCCTGGTCTTCTTCTACGAGCAGTACTTC.

The chain employs TRBV12-3 or TRBV12-4 and TRBJ1-1; D is uncertain. The V end lost 1 base, the J end lost 5 bases, and 8 bases lay between the germline ends. The CDR3 loop spans 13 amino acids. For the CDR3, the DNA is TGTGCCAGCAGTTTAGGGAGGTGGACTGAAGCTTTCTTT. Translated, it gives CASSLGRWTEAFF.

This clone was observed a handful of times. The V gene is TRBV12-3 or TRBV12-4, the J gene TRBJ1-6, with unresolved D. The CDR3 has 12 residues. Trimming pared 3 bases from V and 8 bases from J, leaving 5 bases between. The CDR3 coding sequence is TGTGCCAGCAGTTTCGGGTATTCACCCCTCCACTTT. It is translated as CASSFGYSPLHF.

The table lists this clone with a count of one. The V gene is TRBV2, the J gene TRBJ2-7, with 7 positions matching TRBD2. The CDR3 spans 13 residues. V lost 6 bases and J lost 3; bases outside the gene matches: 5. CDR1 SNHLY and CDR2 FYNNEI come from the germline V gene. The CDR3 protein is CASSVSGDYEQYF. The CDR3, as DNA: TGTGCCAGCAGCGTAAGCGGGGACTACGAGCAGTACTTC.

There are a few counts of this clone. The chain is built from TRBV24-1 and TRBJ1-5; 8 bases are shared with TRBD1. Germline V gene data show CDR1 as KGHDR and CDR2 as SFDVKD. This CDR3 is 17 amino acids long. Trimming at V came to 10 bases and at J to 0 bases, leaving 13 bases not matched to a gene. The CDR3: CATGGTGRWYSNQPQHF. CDR3 in DNA: TGTGCCACGGGTGGGACAGGTCGTTGGTATAGCAATCAGCCCCAGCATTTT.